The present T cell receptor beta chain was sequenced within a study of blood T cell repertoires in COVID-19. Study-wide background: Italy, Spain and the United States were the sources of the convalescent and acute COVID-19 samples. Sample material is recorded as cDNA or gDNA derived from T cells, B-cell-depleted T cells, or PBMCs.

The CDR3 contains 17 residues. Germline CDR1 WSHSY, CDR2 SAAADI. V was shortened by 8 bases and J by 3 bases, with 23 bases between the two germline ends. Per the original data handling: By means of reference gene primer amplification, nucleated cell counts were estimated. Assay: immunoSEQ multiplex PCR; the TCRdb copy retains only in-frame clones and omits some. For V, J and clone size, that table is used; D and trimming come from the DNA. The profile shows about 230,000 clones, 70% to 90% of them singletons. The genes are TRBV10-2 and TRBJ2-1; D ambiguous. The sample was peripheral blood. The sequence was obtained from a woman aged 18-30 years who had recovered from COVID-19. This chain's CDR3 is CASFPGPSLVVYNEQFF. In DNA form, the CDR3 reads TGCGCCAGCTTCCCTGGGCCCTCACTCGTGGTCTACAATGAGCAGTTCTTC.